A selection of T cell receptor beta chains follows, all from one sample in a study of blood T cell repertoires in COVID-19. Some clones are missing from TCRdb's copy, which holds only in-frame ones; the method was immunoSEQ multiplex PCR. This table holds 140,000 to 150,000 clones, approximately 80% found once. The sample comprised peripheral blood. These receptors all come from a middle-aged woman with active or convalescent COVID-19. CDR3s include the opening cysteine and the closing phenylalanine or tryptophan. The order of the fields is J gene, clone size, D gene, V gene, CDR3 protein, CDR3 DNA. The D gene is left open where the match is weak. Expanded clones are given a class, and other clones once, few, many or no size at all.

j_gene: TRBJ2-3; abundance: -; d_gene: TRBD2; v_gene: TRBV27; CDR3aa: CASRRNSGRGTDTQYF; CDR3nt: TGTGCCAGCAGACGCAATAGCGGGAGGGGCACAGATACGCAGTATTTT
j_gene: TRBJ1-5; abundance: -; d_gene: TRBD1; v_gene: TRBV2; CDR3aa: CASSRQGQGQPQHF; CDR3nt: TGTGCCAGCAGCCGACAGGGACAAGGTCAGCCCCAGCATTTT
j_gene: TRBJ1-2; abundance: -; d_gene: -; v_gene: TRBV5-1; CDR3aa: CASSLTQDYGYTF; CDR3nt: TGCGCCAGCAGCTTGACACAGGACTATGGCTACACCTTC
j_gene: TRBJ2-2; abundance: few; d_gene: -; v_gene: TRBV2; CDR3aa: CASDSAGATGELFF; CDR3nt: TGTGCCAGCGATTCCGCAGGGGCCACCGGGGAGCTGTTTTTT
j_gene: TRBJ1-1; abundance: once; d_gene: TRBD1; v_gene: TRBV2; CDR3aa: CASKGAYGTEAFF; CDR3nt: TGTGCCAGCAAGGGGGCGTATGGCACTGAAGCTTTCTTT
j_gene: TRBJ2-5; abundance: -; d_gene: -; v_gene: TRBV7-9; CDR3aa: CASSFGVPKQETQYF; CDR3nt: TGTGCCAGCAGCTTCGGAGTACCCAAACAAGAGACCCAGTACTTC
j_gene: TRBJ2-6; abundance: -; d_gene: TRBD1; v_gene: TRBV29-1; CDR3aa: CSVVQGAGANVLTF; CDR3nt: TGCAGCGTTGTCCAGGGGGCTGGGGCCAACGTCCTGACTTTC
j_gene: TRBJ1-2; abundance: -; d_gene: TRBD1; v_gene: TRBV29-1; CDR3aa: CSAIRDRVHGYTF; CDR3nt: TGCAGCGCCATAAGGGACAGGGTCCATGGCTACACCTTC
j_gene: TRBJ1-4; abundance: -; d_gene: -; v_gene: TRBV28; CDR3aa: CASSLSGVGEKLFF; CDR3nt: TGTGCCAGCAGTTTATCAGGGGTGGGTGAAAAACTGTTTTTT
j_gene: TRBJ2-7; abundance: few; d_gene: TRBD2; v_gene: TRBV3-1/TRBV3-2; CDR3aa: CASSQDLRTSGRAGRLEQYF; CDR3nt: TGTGCCAGCAGCCAAGACCTGCGGACTAGCGGGAGGGCCGGGCGGCTCGAGCAGTACTTC
j_gene: TRBJ2-7; abundance: once; d_gene: TRBD2; v_gene: TRBV11-2; CDR3aa: CASSYLAGLAYEQYF; CDR3nt: TGTGCCAGCAGTTATCTAGCGGGCCTAGCCTACGAGCAGTACTTC
j_gene: TRBJ2-1; abundance: -; d_gene: -; v_gene: TRBV11-2; CDR3aa: CASSLRTGGDEQFF; CDR3nt: TGTGCCAGCAGCTTAAGGACAGGCGGGGATGAGCAGTTCTTC
j_gene: TRBJ2-3; abundance: -; d_gene: -; v_gene: TRBV30; CDR3aa: CAWNRLADTDTQYF; CDR3nt: TGTGCCTGGAATCGTCTAGCAGACACAGATACGCAGTATTTT
j_gene: TRBJ2-7; abundance: -; d_gene: -; v_gene: TRBV3-1/TRBV3-2; CDR3aa: CASSLGDNSYEQYF; CDR3nt: TGTGCCAGCAGCCTAGGGGACAACTCCTACGAGCAGTACTTC
j_gene: TRBJ2-3; abundance: once; d_gene: TRBD2; v_gene: TRBV11-3; CDR3aa: CASSSSGASTDTQYF; CDR3nt: TGTGCCAGCAGCTCGAGCGGGGCCTCCACAGATACGCAGTATTTT
j_gene: TRBJ2-5; abundance: -; d_gene: -; v_gene: TRBV19; CDR3aa: CASSMGGWGQETQYF; CDR3nt: TGTGCCAGTAGTATGGGGGGTTGGGGCCAAGAGACCCAGTACTTC
j_gene: TRBJ1-4; abundance: -; d_gene: -; v_gene: TRBV2; CDR3aa: CASRREGDATNEKLFF; CDR3nt: TGTGCCAGCAGGAGGGAGGGGGATGCAACTAATGAAAAACTGTTTTTT
j_gene: TRBJ1-2; abundance: -; d_gene: TRBD1; v_gene: TRBV9; CDR3aa: CASSVGSGQGLYGYTF; CDR3nt: TGTGCCAGCAGCGTAGGATCGGGACAGGGGTTATATGGCTACACCTTC
j_gene: TRBJ1-1; abundance: -; d_gene: -; v_gene: TRBV6-5; CDR3aa: CASTWQANTEAFF; CDR3nt: TGTGCCAGCACTTGGCAGGCTAACACTGAAGCTTTCTTT
j_gene: TRBJ2-5; abundance: -; d_gene: TRBD1; v_gene: TRBV7-2; CDR3aa: CASSRRTGSYQETQYF; CDR3nt: TGTGCCAGCAGTCGACGGACAGGGTCGTACCAAGAGACCCAGTACTTC
j_gene: TRBJ1-6; abundance: -; d_gene: -; v_gene: TRBV18; CDR3aa: CASSAWVSGGSSSYNSPLHF; CDR3nt: TGTGCCAGCTCAGCTTGGGTCAGCGGAGGGTCAAGCTCCTATAATTCACCCCTCCACTTT
j_gene: TRBJ1-5; abundance: -; d_gene: TRBD1; v_gene: TRBV19; CDR3aa: CASTQGRDRGNQPQHF; CDR3nt: TGTGCCAGTACCCAAGGGAGGGACAGGGGCAATCAGCCCCAGCATTTT
j_gene: TRBJ2-7; abundance: -; d_gene: TRBD1; v_gene: TRBV6-2/TRBV6-3; CDR3aa: CASSYSGQGNRYEQYF; CDR3nt: TGTGCCAGCAGTTACTCGGGACAGGGGAATAGATACGAGCAGTACTTC
j_gene: TRBJ1-1; abundance: few; d_gene: -; v_gene: TRBV13; CDR3aa: CASSFRQTLGNTEAFF; CDR3nt: TGTGCCAGCAGCTTTAGACAGACCCTAGGGAACACTGAAGCTTTCTTT
j_gene: TRBJ2-3; abundance: -; d_gene: TRBD2; v_gene: TRBV7-2; CDR3aa: CASSLHGSGGITQYF; CDR3nt: TGTGCCAGCAGCCTTCATGGTAGCGGGGGGATAACGCAGTATTTT
j_gene: TRBJ1-1; abundance: -; d_gene: -; v_gene: TRBV27; CDR3aa: CASSGPGNTEAFF; CDR3nt: TGTGCCAGCAGTGGTCCAGGGAACACTGAAGCTTTCTTT
j_gene: TRBJ1-1; abundance: once; d_gene: -; v_gene: TRBV28; CDR3aa: CASSGARLTEAFF; CDR3nt: TGTGCCAGCAGTGGGGCAAGGCTCACTGAAGCTTTCTTT
j_gene: TRBJ1-2; abundance: -; d_gene: TRBD1; v_gene: TRBV19; CDR3aa: CASSPRDRNYGYTF; CDR3nt: TGTGCCAGTAGTCCCCGGGACAGGAACTATGGCTACACCTTC
j_gene: TRBJ1-5; abundance: -; d_gene: -; v_gene: TRBV28; CDR3aa: CASSFPGSPNQPQHF; CDR3nt: TGTGCCAGCAGTTTTCCCGGGAGTCCGAATCAGCCCCAGCATTTT
j_gene: TRBJ1-1; abundance: -; d_gene: -; v_gene: TRBV5-5; CDR3aa: CASSLSPDTEAFF; CDR3nt: TGTGCCAGCAGCTTGTCCCCGGACACTGAAGCTTTCTTT
j_gene: TRBJ2-3; abundance: -; d_gene: TRBD2; v_gene: TRBV10-3; CDR3aa: CAISDFERDLTDTQYF; CDR3nt: TGTGCCATCAGTGATTTTGAGCGGGATCTCACAGATACGCAGTATTTT
j_gene: TRBJ2-1; abundance: few; d_gene: TRBD2; v_gene: TRBV7-9; CDR3aa: CASSLTLKLALSYNEQFF; CDR3nt: TGTGCCAGCAGCTTAACCCTTAAACTAGCGTTGTCCTACAATGAGCAGTTCTTC
j_gene: TRBJ1-5; abundance: -; d_gene: TRBD1; v_gene: TRBV18; CDR3aa: CASSPMTGAPYQPQHF; CDR3nt: TGTGCCAGCTCACCCATGACAGGGGCTCCCTATCAGCCCCAGCATTTT
j_gene: TRBJ2-7; abundance: -; d_gene: TRBD1; v_gene: TRBV18; CDR3aa: CASSTGGDAYEQYF; CDR3nt: TGTGCCAGCTCAACAGGGGGCGACGCCTACGAGCAGTACTTC
j_gene: TRBJ2-1; abundance: -; d_gene: TRBD2; v_gene: TRBV4-3; CDR3aa: CASSQGLGGTSYNEQFF; CDR3nt: TGCGCCAGCAGCCAAGGGCTGGGCGGGACTAGCTACAATGAGCAGTTCTTC
j_gene: TRBJ1-3; abundance: once; d_gene: -; v_gene: TRBV5-8; CDR3aa: CASSGQWGPGNTIYF; CDR3nt: TGTGCCAGCAGCGGCCAATGGGGGCCAGGAAACACCATATATTTT
j_gene: TRBJ1-4; abundance: -; d_gene: TRBD1; v_gene: TRBV27; CDR3aa: CASRSGTGAREKLFF; CDR3nt: TGTGCCAGCAGGTCCGGGACAGGGGCTCGAGAAAAACTGTTTTTT
j_gene: TRBJ1-5; abundance: few; d_gene: TRBD1; v_gene: TRBV5-1; CDR3aa: CASKTQGPRNQPQHF; CDR3nt: TGCGCCAGCAAGACACAGGGGCCACGCAATCAGCCCCAGCATTTT
j_gene: TRBJ2-3; abundance: -; d_gene: TRBD2; v_gene: TRBV10-1; CDR3aa: CASRGTSGPSTDTQYF; CDR3nt: TGCGCCAGCAGGGGAACTAGCGGGCCTAGCACAGATACGCAGTATTTT
j_gene: TRBJ2-2; abundance: -; d_gene: -; v_gene: TRBV5-1; CDR3aa: CASSSDNLDPLTGELFF; CDR3nt: TGCGCCAGCAGCTCCGATAATCTAGATCCTCTCACCGGGGAGCTGTTTTTT
j_gene: TRBJ2-1; abundance: few; d_gene: TRBD1; v_gene: TRBV6-5; CDR3aa: CASSRTGPYNEQFF; CDR3nt: TGTGCCAGCAGCAGGACAGGCCCGTACAATGAGCAGTTCTTC
j_gene: TRBJ2-2; abundance: -; d_gene: -; v_gene: TRBV9; CDR3aa: CASSVGNTGELFF; CDR3nt: TGTGCCAGCAGCGTCGGGAACACCGGGGAGCTGTTTTTT
j_gene: TRBJ2-6; abundance: -; d_gene: TRBD1; v_gene: TRBV11-3; CDR3aa: CASSSGTGNSGANVLTF; CDR3nt: TGTGCCAGCAGCTCGGGGACAGGAAACTCTGGGGCCAACGTCCTGACTTTC
j_gene: TRBJ1-2; abundance: few; d_gene: TRBD1; v_gene: TRBV9; CDR3aa: CASSVGWTGEYGYTF; CDR3nt: TGTGCCAGCAGCGTAGGGTGGACAGGGGAATATGGCTACACCTTC
j_gene: TRBJ2-7; abundance: -; d_gene: TRBD1; v_gene: TRBV4-1; CDR3aa: CASSQISTGGLGYEQYF; CDR3nt: TGCGCCAGCAGCCAAATTTCGACAGGGGGCTTGGGCTACGAGCAGTACTTC
j_gene: TRBJ1-3; abundance: few; d_gene: -; v_gene: TRBV9; CDR3aa: CASSVRGTGNTIYF; CDR3nt: TGTGCCAGCAGCGTAAGGGGGACTGGAAACACCATATATTTT
j_gene: TRBJ2-7; abundance: few; d_gene: -; v_gene: TRBV28; CDR3aa: CASSQPGHPYEQYF; CDR3nt: TGTGCCAGCAGTCAACCGGGACACCCCTACGAGCAGTACTTC
j_gene: TRBJ1-2; abundance: once; d_gene: -; v_gene: TRBV29-1; CDR3aa: CSVLLQGGYGYTF; CDR3nt: TGCAGCGTTCTTTTACAGGGAGGGTATGGCTACACCTTC